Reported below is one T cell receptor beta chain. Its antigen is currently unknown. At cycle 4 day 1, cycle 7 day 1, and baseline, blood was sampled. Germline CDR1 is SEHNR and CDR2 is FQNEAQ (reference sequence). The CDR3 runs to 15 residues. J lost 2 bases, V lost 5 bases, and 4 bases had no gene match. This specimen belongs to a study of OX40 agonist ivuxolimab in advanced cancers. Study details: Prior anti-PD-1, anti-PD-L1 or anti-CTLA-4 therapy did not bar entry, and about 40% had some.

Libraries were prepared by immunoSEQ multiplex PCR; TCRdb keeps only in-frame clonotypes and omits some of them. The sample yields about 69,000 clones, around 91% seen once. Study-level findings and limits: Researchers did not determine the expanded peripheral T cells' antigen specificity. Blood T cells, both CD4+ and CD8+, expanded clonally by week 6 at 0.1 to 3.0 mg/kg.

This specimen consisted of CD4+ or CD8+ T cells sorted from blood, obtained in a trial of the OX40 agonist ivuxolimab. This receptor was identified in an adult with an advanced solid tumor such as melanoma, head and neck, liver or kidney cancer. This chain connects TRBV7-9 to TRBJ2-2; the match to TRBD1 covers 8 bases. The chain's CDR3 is CASSRGQGNTGELFF. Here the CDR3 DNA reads TGTGCCAGCAGCCGAGGACAGGGAAACACCGGGGAGCTGTTTTTT.